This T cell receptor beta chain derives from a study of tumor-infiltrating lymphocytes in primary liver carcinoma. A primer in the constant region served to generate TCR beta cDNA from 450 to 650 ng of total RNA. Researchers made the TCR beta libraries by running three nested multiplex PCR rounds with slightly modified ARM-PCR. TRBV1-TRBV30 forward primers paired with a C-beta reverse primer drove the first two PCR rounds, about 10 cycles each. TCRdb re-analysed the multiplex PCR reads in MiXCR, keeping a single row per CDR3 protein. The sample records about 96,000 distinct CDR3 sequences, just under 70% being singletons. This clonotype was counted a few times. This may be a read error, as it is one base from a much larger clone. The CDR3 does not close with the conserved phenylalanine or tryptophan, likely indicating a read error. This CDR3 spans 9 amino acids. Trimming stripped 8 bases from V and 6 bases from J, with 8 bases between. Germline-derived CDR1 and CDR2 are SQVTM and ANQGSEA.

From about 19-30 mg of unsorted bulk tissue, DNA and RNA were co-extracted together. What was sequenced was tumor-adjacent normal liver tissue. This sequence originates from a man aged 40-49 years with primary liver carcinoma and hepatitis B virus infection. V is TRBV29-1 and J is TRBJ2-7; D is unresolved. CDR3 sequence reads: CSSPGEQYL. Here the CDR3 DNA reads TGCAGCTCACCGGGCGAGCAGTACCTC.